This T cell receptor beta chain was recovered during a study of shared clonotypes between healthy human individuals. Unmatched junction bases numbered 4, after V lost 7 bases and J lost 0 bases. Germline V gene lookup returns CDR1 SGHAT and CDR2 FQNNGV. CDR3 length: 14 residues. The repertoire was sequenced with immunoSEQ multiplex PCR; TCRdb's copy has only in-frame clones and lacks some. The sample holds hundreds of thousands of clones; about 96% are singletons and the top ten take 0.095% to 0.13%. Cells designated naive CD8 were CD45RO-negative and were positively selected for CCR7, with terminally differentiated effector memory CD45RA+ cells excluded.

The specimen sequenced was naive CD8+ T cells sorted from blood. V gene TRBV11-2 combines with J gene TRBJ2-3; 7 bases line up with TRBD2. The TCR originated in a young woman in good health. The CDR3 reads CASNWEGSTDTQYF. The DNA of the CDR3 is TGTGCCAGCAACTGGGAGGGAAGCACAGATACGCAGTATTTT.